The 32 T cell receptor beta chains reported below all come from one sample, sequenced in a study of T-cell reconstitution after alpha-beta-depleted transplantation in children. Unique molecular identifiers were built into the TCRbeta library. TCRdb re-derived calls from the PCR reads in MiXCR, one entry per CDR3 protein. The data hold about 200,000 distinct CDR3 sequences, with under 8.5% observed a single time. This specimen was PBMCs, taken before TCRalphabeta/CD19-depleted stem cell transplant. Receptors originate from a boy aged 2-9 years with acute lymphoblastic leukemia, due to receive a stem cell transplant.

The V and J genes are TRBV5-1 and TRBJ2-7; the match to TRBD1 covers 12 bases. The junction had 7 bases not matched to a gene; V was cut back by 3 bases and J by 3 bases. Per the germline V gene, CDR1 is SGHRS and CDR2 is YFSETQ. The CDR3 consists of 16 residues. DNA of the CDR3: TGCGCCAGCAGCTCCGGGACAGGGGGCAGGAGCTACGAGCAGTACTTC. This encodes CASSSGTGGRSYEQYF.

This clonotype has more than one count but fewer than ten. CDR3 in amino acids: CASSLQGPSEQFF. DNA of the CDR3: TGTGCCAGCAGTTTACAGGGGCCGAGTGAGCAGTTCTTC. The chain is built from TRBV6-2 or TRBV6-3 and TRBJ2-1, with 7 nucleotides matching TRBD1. CDR3 length equals 13 residues. Trimming cost V 4 bases and J 9 bases; bases outside gene matches: 6. Germline CDR1 is MNHEY and CDR2 is SVGEGT.

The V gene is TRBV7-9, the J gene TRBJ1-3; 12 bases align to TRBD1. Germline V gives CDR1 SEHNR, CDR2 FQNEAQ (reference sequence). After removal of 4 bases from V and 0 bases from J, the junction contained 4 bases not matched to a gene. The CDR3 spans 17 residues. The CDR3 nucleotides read TGTGCCAGCAGCTCAGGGACAGGGGGCACCTCTGGAAACACCATATATTTT. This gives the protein CASSSGTGGTSGNTIYF.

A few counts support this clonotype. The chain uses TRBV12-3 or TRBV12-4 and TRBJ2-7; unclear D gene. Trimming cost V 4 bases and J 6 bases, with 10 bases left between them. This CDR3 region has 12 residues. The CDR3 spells CASSSSYIEQYF. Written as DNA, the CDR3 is TGTGCCAGCAGTTCCTCATATATCGAGCAGTACTTC.

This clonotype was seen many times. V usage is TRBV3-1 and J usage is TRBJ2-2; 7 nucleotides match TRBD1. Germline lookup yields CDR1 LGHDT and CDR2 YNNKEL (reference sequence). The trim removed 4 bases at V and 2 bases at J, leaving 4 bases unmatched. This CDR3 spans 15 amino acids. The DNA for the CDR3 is TGTGCCAGCAGCCCCGGGACAGTAAACACCGGGGAGCTGTTTTTT. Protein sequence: CASSPGTVNTGELFF. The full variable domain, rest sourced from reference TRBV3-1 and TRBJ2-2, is DTAVSQTPKYLVTQMGNDKSIKCEQNLGHDTMYWYKQDSKKFLKIMFSYNNKELIINETVPNRFSPKSPDKAHLNLHINSLELGDSAVYFCASSPGTVNTGELFFGEGSRLTVL.

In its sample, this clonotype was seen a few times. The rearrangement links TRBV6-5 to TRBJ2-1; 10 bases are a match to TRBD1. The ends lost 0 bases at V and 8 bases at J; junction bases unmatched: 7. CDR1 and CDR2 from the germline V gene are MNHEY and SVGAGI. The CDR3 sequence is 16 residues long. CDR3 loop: CASSYSGTGVGDEQFF. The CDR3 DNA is TGTGCCAGCAGTTACTCGGGGACAGGGGTGGGCGATGAGCAGTTCTTC.

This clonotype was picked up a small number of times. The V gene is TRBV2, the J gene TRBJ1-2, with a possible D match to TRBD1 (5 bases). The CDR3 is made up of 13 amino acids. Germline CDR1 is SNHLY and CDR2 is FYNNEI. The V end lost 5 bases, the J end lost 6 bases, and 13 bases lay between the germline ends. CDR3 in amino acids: CASSPRDSDGYTF. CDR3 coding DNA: TGTGCCAGCAGTCCCCGGGACTCGGATGGCTACACCTTC.

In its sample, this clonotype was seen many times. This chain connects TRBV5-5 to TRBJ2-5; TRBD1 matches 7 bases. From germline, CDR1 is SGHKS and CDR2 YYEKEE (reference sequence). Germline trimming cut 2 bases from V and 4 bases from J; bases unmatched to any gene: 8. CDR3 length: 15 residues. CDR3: CASSLARGFLETQYF. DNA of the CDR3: TGTGCCAGCAGCTTAGCCAGGGGGTTCCTAGAGACCCAGTACTTC.

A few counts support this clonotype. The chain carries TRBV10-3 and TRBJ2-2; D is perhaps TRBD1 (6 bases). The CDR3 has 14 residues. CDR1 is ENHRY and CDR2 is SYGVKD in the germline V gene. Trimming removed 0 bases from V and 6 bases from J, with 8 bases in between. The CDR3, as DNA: TGTGCCATCAGTGAGTCTCCAGGGGCCGGGGAGCTGTTTTTT. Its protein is CAISESPGAGELFF.

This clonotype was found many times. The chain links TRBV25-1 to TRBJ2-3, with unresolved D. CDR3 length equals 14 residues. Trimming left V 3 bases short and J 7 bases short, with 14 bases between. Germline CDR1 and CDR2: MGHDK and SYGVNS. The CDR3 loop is CASSDPLVTHTQYF. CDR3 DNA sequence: TGTGCCAGCAGTGACCCCCTAGTTACGCATACGCAGTATTTT.

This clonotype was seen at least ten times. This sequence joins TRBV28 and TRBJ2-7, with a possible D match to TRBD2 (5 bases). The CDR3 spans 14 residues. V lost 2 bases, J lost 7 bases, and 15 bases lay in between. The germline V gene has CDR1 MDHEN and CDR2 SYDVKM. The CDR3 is CASSLGLRTGEQYF. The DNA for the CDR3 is TGTGCCAGCAGTTTAGGTCTAAGGACGGGGGAGCAGTACTTC.

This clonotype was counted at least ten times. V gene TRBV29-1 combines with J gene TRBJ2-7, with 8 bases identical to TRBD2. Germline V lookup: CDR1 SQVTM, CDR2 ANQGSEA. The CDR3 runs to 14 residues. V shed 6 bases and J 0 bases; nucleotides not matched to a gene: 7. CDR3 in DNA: TGCAGCGTCTATTCAGCGGGAGCCTCCTACGAGCAGTACTTC. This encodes CSVYSAGASYEQYF.

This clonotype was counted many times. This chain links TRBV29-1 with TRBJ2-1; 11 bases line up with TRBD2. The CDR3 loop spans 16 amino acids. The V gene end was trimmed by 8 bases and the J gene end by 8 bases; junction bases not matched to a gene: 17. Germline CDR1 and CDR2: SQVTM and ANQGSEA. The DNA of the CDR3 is TGCAGCCTGGGGGTAGCGGGGGGGCCTTATTTTGATGAGCAGTTCTTC. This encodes CSLGVAGGPYFDEQFF.

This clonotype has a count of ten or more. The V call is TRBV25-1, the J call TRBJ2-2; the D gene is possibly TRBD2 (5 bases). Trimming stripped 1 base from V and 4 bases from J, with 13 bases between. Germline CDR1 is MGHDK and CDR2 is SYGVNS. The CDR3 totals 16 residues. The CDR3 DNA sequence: TGTGCCAGCAGTGAATCACGGGGTGTAGGCACCGGGGAGCTGTTTTTT. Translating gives CASSESRGVGTGELFF.

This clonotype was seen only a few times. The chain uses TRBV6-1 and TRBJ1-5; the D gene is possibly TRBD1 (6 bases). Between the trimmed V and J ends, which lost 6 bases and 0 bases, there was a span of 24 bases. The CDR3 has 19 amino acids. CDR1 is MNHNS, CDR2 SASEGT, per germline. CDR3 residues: CASRIPGHRRPNSNQPQHF. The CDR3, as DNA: TGTGCCAGCAGGATACCGGGACACCGACGACCAAATAGCAATCAGCCCCAGCATTTT.

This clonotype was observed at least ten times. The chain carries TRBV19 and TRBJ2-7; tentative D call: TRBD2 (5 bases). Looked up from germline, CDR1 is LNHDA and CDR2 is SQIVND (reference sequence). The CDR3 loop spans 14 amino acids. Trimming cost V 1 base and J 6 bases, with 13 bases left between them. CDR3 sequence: CASSIVPLSGEQYF. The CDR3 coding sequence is TGTGCCAGTAGTATAGTCCCTCTCAGCGGCGAGCAGTACTTC. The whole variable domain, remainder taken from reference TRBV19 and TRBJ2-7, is DGGITQSPKYLFRKEGQNVTLSCEQNLNHDAMYWYRQDPGQGLRLIYYSQIVNDFQKGDIAEGYSVSREKKESFPLTVTSAQKNPTAFYLCASSIVPLSGEQYFGPGTRLTVT.

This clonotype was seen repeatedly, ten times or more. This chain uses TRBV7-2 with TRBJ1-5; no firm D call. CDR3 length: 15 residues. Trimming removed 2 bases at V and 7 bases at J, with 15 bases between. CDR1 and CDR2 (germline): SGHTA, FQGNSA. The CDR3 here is CASSLLLGAGQPQHF. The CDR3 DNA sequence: TGTGCCAGCAGCTTACTTCTGGGCGCGGGGCAGCCCCAGCATTTT.

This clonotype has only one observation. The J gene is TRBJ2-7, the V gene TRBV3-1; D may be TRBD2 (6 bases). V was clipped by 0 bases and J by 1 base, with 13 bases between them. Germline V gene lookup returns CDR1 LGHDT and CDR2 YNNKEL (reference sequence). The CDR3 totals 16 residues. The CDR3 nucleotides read TGTGCCAGCAGCCAAGATATAGCGGTGGGGTCCTACGAGCAGTACTTC. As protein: CASSQDIAVGSYEQYF.

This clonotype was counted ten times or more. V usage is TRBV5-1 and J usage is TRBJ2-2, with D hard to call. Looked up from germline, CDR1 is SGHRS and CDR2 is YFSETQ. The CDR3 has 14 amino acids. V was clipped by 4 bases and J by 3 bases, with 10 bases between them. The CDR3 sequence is CASSTFTDTGELFF. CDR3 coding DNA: TGCGCCAGCAGCACATTCACGGACACCGGGGAGCTGTTTTTT.

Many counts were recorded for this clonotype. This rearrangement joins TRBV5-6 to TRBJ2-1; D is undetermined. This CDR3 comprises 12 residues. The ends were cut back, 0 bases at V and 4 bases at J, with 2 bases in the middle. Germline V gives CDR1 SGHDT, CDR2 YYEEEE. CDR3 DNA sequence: TGTGCCAGCAGCTTGGCTTACAATGAGCAGTTCTTC. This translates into CASSLAYNEQFF.

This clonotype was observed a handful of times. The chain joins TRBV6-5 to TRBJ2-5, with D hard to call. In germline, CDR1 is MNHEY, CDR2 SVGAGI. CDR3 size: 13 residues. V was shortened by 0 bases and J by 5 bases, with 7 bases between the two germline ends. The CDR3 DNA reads TGTGCCAGCAGTTACTCGATAATGGAGACCCAGTACTTC. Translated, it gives CASSYSIMETQYF.

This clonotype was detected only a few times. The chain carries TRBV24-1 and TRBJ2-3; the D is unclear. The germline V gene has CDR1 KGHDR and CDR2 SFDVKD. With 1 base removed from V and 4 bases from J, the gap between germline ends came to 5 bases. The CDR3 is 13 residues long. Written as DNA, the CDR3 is TGTGCCACCAGTGATTTAGGTCCAGATACGCAGTATTTT. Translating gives CATSDLGPDTQYF.

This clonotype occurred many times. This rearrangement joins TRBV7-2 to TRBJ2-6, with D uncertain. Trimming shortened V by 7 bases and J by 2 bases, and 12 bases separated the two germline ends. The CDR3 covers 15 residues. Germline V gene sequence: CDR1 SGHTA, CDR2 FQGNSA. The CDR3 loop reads CASKKMGAGANVLTF. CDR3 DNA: TGTGCCAGCAAGAAGATGGGTGCTGGGGCCAACGTCCTGACTTTC. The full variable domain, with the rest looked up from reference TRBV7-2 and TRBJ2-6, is GAGVSQSPSNKVTEKGKDVELRCDPISGHTALYWYRQSLGQGLEFLIYFQGNSAPDKSGLPSDRFSAERTGGSVSTLTIQRTQQEDSAVYLCASKKMGAGANVLTFGAGSRLTVL.

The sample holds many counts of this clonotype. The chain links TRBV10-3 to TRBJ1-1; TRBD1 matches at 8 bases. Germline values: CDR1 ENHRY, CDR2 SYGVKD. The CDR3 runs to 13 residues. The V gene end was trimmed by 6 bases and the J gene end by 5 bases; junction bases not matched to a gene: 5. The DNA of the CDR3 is TGTGCCATCAGAGTACAGGGGGAAACTGAAGCTTTCTTT. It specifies CAIRVQGETEAFF.

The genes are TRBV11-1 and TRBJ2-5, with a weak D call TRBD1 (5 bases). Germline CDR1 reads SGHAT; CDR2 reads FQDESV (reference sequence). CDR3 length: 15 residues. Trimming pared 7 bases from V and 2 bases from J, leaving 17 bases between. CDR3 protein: CASNQGRSPQETQYF. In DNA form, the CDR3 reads TGTGCCAGCAACCAGGGCAGGAGTCCACAAGAGACCCAGTACTTC.

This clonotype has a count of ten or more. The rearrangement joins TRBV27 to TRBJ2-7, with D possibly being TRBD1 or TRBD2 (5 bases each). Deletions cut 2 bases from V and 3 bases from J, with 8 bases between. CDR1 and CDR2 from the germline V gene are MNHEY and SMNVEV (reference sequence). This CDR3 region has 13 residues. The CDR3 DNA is TGTGCCAGCAGTTTAGGGGACCTCTACGAGCAGTACTTC. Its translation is CASSLGDLYEQYF.

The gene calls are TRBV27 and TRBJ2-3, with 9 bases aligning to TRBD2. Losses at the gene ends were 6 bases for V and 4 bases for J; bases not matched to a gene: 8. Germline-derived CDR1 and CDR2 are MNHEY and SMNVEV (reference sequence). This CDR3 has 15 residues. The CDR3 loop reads CASSPRGRAADTQYF. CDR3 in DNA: TGTGCCAGCAGCCCCCGCGGGAGGGCCGCAGATACGCAGTATTTT.

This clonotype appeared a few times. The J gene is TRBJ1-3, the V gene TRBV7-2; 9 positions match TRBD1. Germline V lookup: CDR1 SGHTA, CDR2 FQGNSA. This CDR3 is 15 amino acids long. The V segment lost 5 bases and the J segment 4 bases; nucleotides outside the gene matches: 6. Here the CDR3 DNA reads TGTGCCAGCAGCCTACAGGGGGCACAAGGAAACACCATATATTTT. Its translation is CASSLQGAQGNTIYF.

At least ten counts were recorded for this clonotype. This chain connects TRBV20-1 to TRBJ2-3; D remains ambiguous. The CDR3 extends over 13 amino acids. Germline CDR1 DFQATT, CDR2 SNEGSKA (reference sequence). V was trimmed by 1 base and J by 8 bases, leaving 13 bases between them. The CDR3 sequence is CSARVGLPGTQYF. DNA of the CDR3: TGCAGTGCTAGAGTGGGCCTACCGGGTACGCAGTATTTT.

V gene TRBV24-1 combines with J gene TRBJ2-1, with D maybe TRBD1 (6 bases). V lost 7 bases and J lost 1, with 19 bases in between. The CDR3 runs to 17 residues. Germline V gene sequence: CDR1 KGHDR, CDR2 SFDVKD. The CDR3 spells CATSRTPTGGSYNEQFF. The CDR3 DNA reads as TGTGCCACCAGCCGAACGCCGACAGGCGGATCCTACAATGAGCAGTTCTTC.

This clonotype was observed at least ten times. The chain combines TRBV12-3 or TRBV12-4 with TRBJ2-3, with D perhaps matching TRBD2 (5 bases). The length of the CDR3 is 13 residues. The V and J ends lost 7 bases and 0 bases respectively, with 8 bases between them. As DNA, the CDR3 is TGTGCCAGCACAAGAGGGAGCACAGATACGCAGTATTTT. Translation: CASTRGSTDTQYF.

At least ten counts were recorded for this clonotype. This chain's CDR3 is CASSFPGDETQYF. The CDR3 DNA is TGTGCCAGCAGCTTTCCGGGGGATGAGACCCAGTACTTC. The chain uses TRBV28 and TRBJ2-5; weak D call: TRBD2 (6 bases). The germline CDR1 and CDR2 sequences are MDHEN and SYDVKM. The CDR3 extends over 13 amino acids. Trimming removed 6 bases at V and 5 bases at J, with 13 bases between.